This T cell receptor (beta chain) emerged from a study of spatial heterogeneity in lung cancer. This clonotype was counted ten times or more. This sample's time point: sample taken at primary tumor resection. The sequenced material consisted of unsorted whole RNA from tumor, nontumor lung or frozen PBMC. TCRdb re-derived calls from the 5' RACE reads in MiXCR, one entry per CDR3 protein. The sample lists roughly 23,000 distinct CDR3 sequences, roughly 4.8% occurring once. CDR1 is SGHAT and CDR2 is FQNNGV in the germline V gene. V was shortened by 7 bases and J by 7 bases, with 17 bases between the two germline ends. The CDR3 sequence is 14 residues long.

The source was PBMCs, collected at surgery. The J gene is TRBJ2-1, the V gene TRBV11-2; D is uncertain. This TCR came from a male donor with early-stage non-small cell lung cancer. The CDR3 is CASTLSAGDNEQFF. CDR3 nucleotide sequence: TGTGCCAGCACCCTAAGTGCTGGGGATAATGAGCAGTTCTTC.